These 22 T cell receptor beta chains came from one sample sequenced in a study of blood T cell repertoires in COVID-19. Profiled with immunoSEQ multiplex PCR; TCRdb holds only in-frame clones, not every one. Of 200,000 to 250,000 clones listed, more than 80% are singletons. The material sequenced was peripheral blood. Receptors were obtained from a woman older than 75 with acute or convalescent COVID-19.

V usage is TRBV4-1 and J usage is TRBJ1-3, with 11 bases matching TRBD1. This CDR3 is 17 amino acids long. The germline gives CDR1 MGHRA, CDR2 YSYEKL. V lost 2 bases to trimming and J lost 3 bases; unmatched junction nucleotides: 6. CDR3 coding DNA: TGCGCCAGCAGCCAACGCGGACAGGGGGCGGGTGGAAACACCATATATTTT. It codes for CASSQRGQGAGGNTIYF.

The chain couples TRBV30 to TRBJ2-1, with 7 nucleotides matching TRBD1. CDR1 GTSNPN and CDR2 SVGIG come from the germline V gene (reference sequence). The CDR3 totals 15 residues. J lost 6 bases, V lost 4 bases, and 12 bases had no gene match. CDR3 sequence reads: CAWNPDRVFGNEQFF. CDR3 in DNA: TGTGCCTGGAACCCCGACAGGGTATTCGGCAATGAGCAGTTCTTC.

J is TRBJ2-3 and V is TRBV27, with TRBD2 matching 9 bases. The CDR3 has 15 residues. J gave up 0 bases and V 8 bases, and 6 bases lay outside the gene matches. Per germline, CDR1 MNHEY and CDR2 SMNVEV (reference sequence). The CDR3 nucleotides are TGTGCCAGCCACGGACTAGCGCCTAGCACAGATACGCAGTATTTT. It encodes CASHGLAPSTDTQYF.

The chain couples TRBV9 to TRBJ2-3; perhaps TRBD2 as D (5 bases). The CDR3 has 15 residues. V lost 4 bases, J lost 0 bases, and 12 bases lay in between. Germline-derived CDR1 and CDR2 are SGDLS and YYNGEE. CDR3 nucleotides: TGTGCCAGCAGCTCCTATGAGGGAAGCACAGATACGCAGTATTTT. Residues: CASSSYEGSTDTQYF. The whole variable domain, remainder taken from reference TRBV9 and TRBJ2-3, is DSGVTQTPKHLITATGQRVTLRCSPRSGDLSVYWYQQSLDQGLQFLIQYYNGEERAKGNILERFSAQQFPDLHSELNLSSLELGDSALYFCASSSYEGSTDTQYFGPGTRLTVL.

The rearrangement uses TRBV11-3 and TRBJ2-5; the match to TRBD2 covers 15 bases. With V trimmed by 3 bases and J by 2 bases, 4 bases remained unmatched. The CDR3 totals 17 residues. Per the germline V gene, CDR1 is SGHNT and CDR2 is YENEEA. As DNA, the CDR3 is TGTGCCAGCAGCTTTGGGGGACTAGCGGGGGGTCAAGAGACCCAGTACTTC. Translating it yields CASSFGGLAGGQETQYF.

This sequence joins TRBV28 and TRBJ1-2; 7 bases are a match to TRBD1. Trimming took 4 bases from V and 4 from J; bases not matched to a gene: 9. The CDR3 totals 15 residues. Per germline, CDR1 MDHEN and CDR2 SYDVKM. CDR3 region: CASSSRPGQLYGYTF. The CDR3 nucleotides read TGTGCCAGCAGTTCCCGCCCGGGACAGCTCTATGGCTACACCTTC.

The chain links TRBV28 to TRBJ2-3; 12 bases match TRBD1. There are 17 residues in the CDR3. Germline values: CDR1 MDHEN, CDR2 SYDVKM. V lost 6 bases and J lost 1; bases outside the gene matches: 8. This CDR3 is CASRVRGQGAGTDTQYF. CDR3 DNA sequence: TGTGCCAGCAGGGTTAGGGGACAGGGGGCCGGCACAGATACGCAGTATTTT.

This chain joins TRBV5-1 and TRBJ2-1, with D perhaps matching TRBD1 (6 bases). Between the trimmed V and J ends, which lost 4 bases and 7 bases, there was a span of 18 bases. This CDR3 region has 15 residues. Per the germline V gene, CDR1 is SGHRS and CDR2 is YFSETQ. CDR3 DNA sequence: TGCGCCAGCAGCACCGGGACAAACCCCGGGAATGAGCAGTTCTTC. Its translation is CASSTGTNPGNEQFF.

The chain employs TRBV19 and TRBJ1-2, with 8 bases aligning to TRBD1. Germline CDR1 reads LNHDA; CDR2 reads SQIVND (reference sequence). V lost 5 bases, J lost 8 bases, and 10 bases stayed unmatched. The CDR3 is made up of 14 amino acids. Here the CDR3 reads CASSGGQGSGGYTF. The DNA for the CDR3 is TGTGCCAGTAGTGGTGGACAGGGCTCTGGCGGCTACACCTTC.

The chain combines TRBV11-2 with TRBJ2-1, with TRBD1 matching 11 bases. This CDR3 contains 15 residues. Trimming removed 5 bases from V and 7 bases from J; junction bases left unmatched: 7. In germline, CDR1 is SGHAT, CDR2 FQNNGV. The CDR3 DNA reads TGTGCCAGCAGCACTCCCGGACAGGGGGCGAATGAGCAGTTCTTC. It yields the protein CASSTPGQGANEQFF.

V gene TRBV27 combines with J gene TRBJ1-2, with TRBD1 as a possible D gene (5 bases). Germline lookup yields CDR1 MNHEY and CDR2 SMNVEV (reference sequence). The CDR3 consists of 13 residues. The ends were cut back, 3 bases at V and 6 bases at J, with 11 bases in the middle. The CDR3 DNA reads as TGTGCCAGCAGTTTCCAGGGTTATAATGGCTACACCTTC. Protein: CASSFQGYNGYTF.

CDR3 sequence reads: CASSAESGTSTDTQYF. The CDR3 DNA reads as TGTGCCAGCAGCGCCGAAAGCGGGACTAGCACAGATACGCAGTATTTT. The chain carries TRBV9 and TRBJ2-3; 7 nucleotides line up with TRBD2. The germline CDR1 and CDR2 sequences are SGDLS and YYNGEE. Trimming took 3 bases from V and 0 from J; bases not matched to a gene: 7. The CDR3 totals 16 residues.

This clone came up many times. This chain's CDR3 is CAISESRSGPWDEQFF. For the CDR3, the DNA is TGTGCCATCAGTGAGTCGAGAAGCGGACCTTGGGATGAGCAGTTCTTC. The V call is TRBV10-3, the J call TRBJ2-1, with D perhaps TRBD2 (5 bases). V dropped 0 bases and J dropped 8 bases, with 17 bases sitting between them. The CDR3 loop spans 16 amino acids. Per the germline V gene, CDR1 is ENHRY and CDR2 is SYGVKD.

The V and J genes are TRBV12-3 or TRBV12-4 and TRBJ2-7, with D possibly matching TRBD1 (6 bases). This CDR3 has 11 residues. The V end lost 5 bases, the J end lost 6 bases, and 8 bases lay between the germline ends. The CDR3 bases are TGTGCCAGCAGTGAGGGGGTCGAGCAGTACTTC. It is translated as CASSEGVEQYF.

This chain connects TRBV7-3 to TRBJ1-1, with 10 bases matching TRBD1. CDR1 is SGHTA, CDR2 FQGTGA, per germline. The CDR3 is 17 amino acids. V dropped 5 bases and J dropped 6; count of bases not matched to a gene: 15. This chain's CDR3 is CASSPTGGPPGGPEAFF. The CDR3 coding sequence is TGTGCCAGCAGCCCGACAGGGGGCCCACCAGGGGGCCCTGAAGCTTTCTTT.

The CDR3 region has the DNA TGTGCCAGCAGCCTCGATGATAGCGGGGGAGGAGAGACCCAGTACTTC. It translates to CASSLDDSGGGETQYF. J is TRBJ2-5 and V is TRBV9, with 9 bases matching TRBD2. CDR1 and CDR2 (germline): SGDLS, YYNGEE. The ends lost 4 bases at V and 4 bases at J; junction bases unmatched: 11. This CDR3 comprises 16 residues.

This chain uses TRBV5-1 with TRBJ2-3; 9 bases agree with TRBD2. The CDR3 has 16 residues. CDR1 SGHRS and CDR2 YFSETQ come from the germline V gene. The ends lost 4 bases at V and 0 bases at J; junction bases unmatched: 6. For the CDR3, the DNA is TGCGCCAGCAGCACGGTAGCGGGGGCTAGCACAGATACGCAGTATTTT. This codes for CASSTVAGASTDTQYF.

This clone has a single count. The chain carries TRBV3-1 (or the pseudogene TRBV3-2) and TRBJ1-1; D is unresolved. Trimming removed 1 base from V and 4 bases from J, with 13 bases in between. The germline gives CDR1 LGHDT, CDR2 YNNKEL (reference sequence). This CDR3 spans 15 amino acids. The CDR3 protein is CASSQGLWGGTEAFF. As DNA, the CDR3 is TGTGCCAGCAGCCAAGGCCTGTGGGGAGGCACTGAAGCTTTCTTT.

A single count supports this clone. The rearrangement links TRBV5-1 to TRBJ1-1; TRBD1 matches 8 bases. The V gene end was trimmed by 3 bases and the J gene end by 4 bases; junction bases not matched to a gene: 8. Germline CDR1 is SGHRS and CDR2 is YFSETQ. This CDR3 contains 15 residues. The CDR3 DNA reads TGCGCCAGCAGCTCTGACAGGGGTTCGGGCACTGAAGCTTTCTTT. The encoded protein is CASSSDRGSGTEAFF.

J is TRBJ2-7 and V is TRBV10-3; D gene unclear. This CDR3 spans 12 amino acids. Trimming cost V 0 bases and J 9 bases, with 9 bases left between them. The germline V gene has CDR1 ENHRY and CDR2 SYGVKD. CDR3 residues: CAISESLIWQYF. For the CDR3, the DNA is TGTGCCATCAGTGAGTCCCTTATATGGCAGTACTTC.

The chain links TRBV30 to TRBJ2-7; 10 nucleotides line up with TRBD1. Germline CDR1 is GTSNPN and CDR2 is SVGIG (reference sequence). The V segment lost 5 bases and the J segment 5 bases; nucleotides outside the gene matches: 6. This CDR3 has 13 amino acids. The CDR3 nucleotides are TGTGCCTGGGGGACAGGGGTAGTCAACGAGCAGTACTTC. Residues: CAWGTGVVNEQYF.

This clone was counted a few times. The V and J genes are TRBV20-1 and TRBJ1-1; D is ambiguous. This CDR3 has 13 amino acids. V was trimmed by 3 bases and J by 4 bases, leaving 12 bases between them. Germline V gene data show CDR1 as DFQATT and CDR2 as SNEGSKA (reference sequence). Here the CDR3 DNA reads TGCAGTGCTAGTCTCCGGGTGGGCACTGAAGCTTTCTTT. The encoded protein is CSASLRVGTEAFF.